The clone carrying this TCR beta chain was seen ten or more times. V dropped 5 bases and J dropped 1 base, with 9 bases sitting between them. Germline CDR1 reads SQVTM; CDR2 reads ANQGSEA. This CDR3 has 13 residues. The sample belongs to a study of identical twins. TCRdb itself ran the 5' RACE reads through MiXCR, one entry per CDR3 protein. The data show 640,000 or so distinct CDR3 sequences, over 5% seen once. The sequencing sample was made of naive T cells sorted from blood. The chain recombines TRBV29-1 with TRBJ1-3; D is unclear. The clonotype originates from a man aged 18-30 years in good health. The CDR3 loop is CSVQGRSGNTIYF. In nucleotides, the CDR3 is TGCAGCGTTCAAGGCCGTTCTGGAAACACCATATATTTT.